This TCR beta chain came from a study of blood T cell repertoires in COVID-19 (dated by TCRdb to the early 2020s). Describing the broader study: Samples from collaborators originated in the United States, Italy and Spain and spanned both the acute and convalescent phases of COVID-19. The material from the prospective study consisted of cDNA or gDNA derived from T cells, B-cell-depleted T cells, or PBMCs. Deeply sampled blood TCRbeta repertoires from subjects exposed to, actively infected with, or recovered from COVID-19 were included in the dataset. A freely available public database, intended as a resource for researchers studying the immune response to SARS-CoV-2, is where the repertoires were released. Samples came from the ongoing ImmuneRACE study (first 160 participants) plus 1,254 subjects from 6 global collaborators. Sample metadata almost always included a de-identified subject ID, COVID-19 status, age in years and sex. HLA class I and class II types, where available, came from metadata supplied by the sample provider rather than from assay-based typing. The investigation overall reported the following: The amount of clinical and demographic metadata varied by source and participant and was provided uncurated.

The immunoSEQ Assay, a bias-controlled multiplex PCR, was used to amplify TCRbeta CDR3 regions from genomic DNA. Processing in the source paper ran as follows. Nucleated cell counts per sample were estimated from amplification of reference gene primers within the assay. Sequence reads were collapsed and filtered to measure the absolute abundance of every unique TCRbeta CDR3 rearrangement. For each sample, productive Simpson clonality was calculated by taking the square root of Simpson's diversity index across productive rearrangements. Sourced from immuneACCESS, this table was stored by TCRdb with only in-frame sequences that have V and J called. A share of the clones is absent; for the studies checked, an unresolved V gene accounts for under half, and the remainder has no known explanation. The D gene and trimming were derived from the DNA, and the V and J assignments and clone size from that table. A total of roughly 70,000 clones appear in this sample, about 90% of them only once. Of the sample, around 6.7% is held by the ten largest clones.

Comments on this clone: Its antigen is not yet known. Qualities for individual bases were not recorded, and no much larger clone is one base off.

The collaborating institutions used their own protocols to collect whole blood in K2EDTA tubes. For TCRbeta analysis, collaborators shipped samples in one of three forms: frozen whole blood, isolated PBMCs, or DNA extracted from either of those sample types. Looking up the germline V gene yields CDR1 SQVTM and CDR2 ANQGSEA. Compared with germline, V lacks 4 bases and J lacks 7 bases; bases without a gene match: 13. There are 15 amino acids in the CDR3, from cysteine to phenylalanine inclusive. Only the CDR3 region is kept as DNA, spanning 45 bases read in frame from base 1. The sample was peripheral blood. This TCR was sampled from a woman aged 80 or over with active COVID-19. The V and J segments used are TRBV29-1 and TRBJ2-1; TRBD2 matches 7 bases in the middle. The CDR3 region reads CSVAKGAGTLNEQFF. The sequenced DNA is TGCAGCGTTGCGAAGGGAGCGGGAACGTTGAATGAGCAGTTCTTC.